Detailed here is one T cell receptor (beta chain). As yet, its antigen is unknown. This record belongs to a study of T cell responses to AZD1222 COVID-19 vaccine. Overall study findings and caveats: Receipt of two AZD1222 doses was followed by a rise in Spike-specific TCR breadth and depth. Only a handful of AZD1222 recipients, six or seven in all, had baseline seropositivity.

Per germline, CDR1 GTSNPN and CDR2 SVGIG (reference sequence). V was clipped by 4 bases and J by 4 bases; unmatched bases: 5. The CDR3 is made up of 14 amino acids. The protocol was immunoSEQ multiplex PCR, while the TCRdb copy is restricted to in-frame clones and leaves out a portion. The sample contains about 110,000 clones, 91% of which appear only once. J is TRBJ1-5 and V is TRBV30; 9 bases agree with TRBD1. The TCR originated in an adult in good health. This specimen consisted of peripheral blood, obtained on day 0 of AZD1222 vaccination. The CDR3 loop is CAWTRTGVNQPQHF. In DNA, the CDR3 is TGTGCCTGGACCCGGACAGGGGTGAATCAGCCCCAGCATTTT.